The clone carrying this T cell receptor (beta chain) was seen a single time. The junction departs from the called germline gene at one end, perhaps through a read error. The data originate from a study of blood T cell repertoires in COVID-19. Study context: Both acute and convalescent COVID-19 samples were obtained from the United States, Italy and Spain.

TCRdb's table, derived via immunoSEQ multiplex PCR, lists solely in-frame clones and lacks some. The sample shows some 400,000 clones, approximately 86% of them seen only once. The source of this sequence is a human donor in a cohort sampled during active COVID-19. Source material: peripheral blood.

This CDR3 is CASSEDYVGQF. The CDR3 region has the DNA TGTGCCAGCAGTGAAGATTATGTAGGACAGTTT. V usage is TRBV2 and J usage is TRBJ1-4, with D tentatively TRBD1 (6 bases). The CDR3 covers 11 residues. The germline gives CDR1 SNHLY, CDR2 FYNNEI. Together with reference TRBV2 and TRBJ1-4, the CDR3 gives the full variable domain: EPEVTQTPSHQVTQMGQEVILRCVPISNHLYFYWYRQILGQKVEFLVSFYNNEISEKSEIFDDQFSVERPDGSNFTLKIRSTKLEDSAMYFCASSEDYVGQFGSGTQLSVL.